This entry describes one TCR beta chain. TCRdb's copy holds only in-frame clones and misses some; the assay was immunoSEQ multiplex PCR. The top ten clones hold about 8.2% of a sample with almost 70,000 clones, about nine tenths of them seen once. These data belong to a study of OX40 agonist ivuxolimab in advanced cancers. The V gene's germline CDR1 is SNHLY and CDR2 FYNNEI. After removal of 4 bases from V and 0 bases from J, the junction contained 4 bases not matched to a gene. The CDR3 is 17 amino acids. The chain uses TRBV2 and TRBJ1-5; the match to TRBD1 covers 12 bases. The sequence was collected from an adult with an advanced solid tumor such as melanoma, head and neck, liver or kidney cancer. Sequences were derived from CD4+ or CD8+ T cells sorted from blood, sampled in a trial of the OX40 agonist ivuxolimab. CDR3 loop: CASSGGTGGYSNQPQHF. The CDR3 DNA is TGTGCCAGCAGTGGCGGGACAGGGGGCTATAGCAATCAGCCCCAGCATTTT. Variable domain in full (rest from reference TRBV2 and TRBJ1-5): EPEVTQTPSHQVTQMGQEVILRCVPISNHLYFYWYRQILGQKVEFLVSFYNNEISEKSEIFDDQFSVERPDGSNFTLKIRSTKLEDSAMYFCASSGGTGGYSNQPQHFGDGTRLSIL.